This TCR beta chain emerged from a study of blood T cell repertoires in COVID-19 (dated by TCRdb to about 2020). Looking at the study overall: The collaborator samples originated in the United States, Italy and Spain and spanned the acute and convalescent phases of COVID-19. Sample metadata almost always included a de-identified subject ID, COVID-19 status, age in years and sex. The dataset comprised deeply sampled blood TCRbeta repertoires from subjects exposed to, actively infected with, or recovered from COVID-19. Samples came from the ongoing ImmuneRACE study (first 160 participants) plus 1,254 subjects from 6 global collaborators. Where available, HLA class I and class II types were taken from metadata supplied by the sample provider and were not determined by assay-based typing. The repertoires were made available in a free public database intended to serve as a resource for research on the immune response to SARS-CoV-2. The material from the prospective study consisted of cDNA or gDNA derived from T cells, B-cell-depleted T cells, or PBMCs. Summary of the overall study and its limitations: How much clinical and demographic metadata was included differed by source and by participant, and the metadata was provided uncurated.

Each collaborating institution followed its own protocols to collect whole blood in K2EDTA tubes. For TCRbeta analysis, collaborators shipped samples in one of three forms: frozen whole blood, isolated PBMCs, or DNA extracted from either of those sample types. Details on this clone: Its antigen is not yet known. Base qualities were left out, and no much larger clone turns up one base away.

The immunoSEQ Assay, a bias-controlled multiplex PCR, was used to amplify TCRbeta CDR3 regions from genomic DNA. Per the original workflow: The number of nucleated cells in each sample was estimated from the amplification of reference gene primers within the assay. Sequence reads were collapsed and filtered to measure the absolute abundance of every unique TCRbeta CDR3 rearrangement. For each sample, productive Simpson clonality was calculated as the square root of Simpson's diversity index over productive rearrangements. Sourced from immuneACCESS, this table was stored by TCRdb with only in-frame sequences that have V and J called. A share of the clones is absent; for the studies checked, an unresolved V gene accounts for under half, and the remainder has no known explanation. The DNA was the basis for D and trimming; V, J and clone size are from that table. Present in this sample are about 110,000 clones, 85% of which were seen just once. Jointly, the top ten make up around 3.9% of the sample.

V gives up 0 bases and J gives up 2 bases, and the segment between their germline ends measures 10 bases. The CDR1 and CDR2 encoded by the germline V gene are MGHRA and YSYEKL. The CDR3 goes from the cysteine to the phenylalanine over 15 residues. Of all the DNA, just the CDR3 is kept, 45 bases in frame from base 1. The TCR comes from a man aged 50-60 years with acute or convalescent COVID-19. The specimen sequenced was peripheral blood. Here the chain combines TRBV4-1 and TRBJ1-2; TRBD1 is a possible D gene, resting on 5 matching bases. This receptor carries the CDR3 CASSQEGRVNYGYTF. Here is the DNA: TGCGCCAGCAGCCAAGAAGGCAGGGTGAACTATGGCTACACCTTC.